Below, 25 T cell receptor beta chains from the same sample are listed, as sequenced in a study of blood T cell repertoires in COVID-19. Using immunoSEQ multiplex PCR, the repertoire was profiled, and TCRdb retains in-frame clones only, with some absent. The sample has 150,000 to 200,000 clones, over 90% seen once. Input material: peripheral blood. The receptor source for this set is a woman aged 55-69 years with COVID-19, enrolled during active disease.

This chain's CDR3 is CASRPQTEGVGFVADTQYF. The CDR3 nucleotides read TGCGCCAGCAGGCCCCAAACCGAGGGGGTTGGATTTGTTGCAGATACGCAGTATTTT. J is TRBJ2-3 and V is TRBV5-1; weak D call: TRBD1 (6 bases). The CDR3 has 19 residues. Germline values: CDR1 SGHRS, CDR2 YFSETQ. V was trimmed by 5 bases and J by 4 bases, leaving 29 bases between them.

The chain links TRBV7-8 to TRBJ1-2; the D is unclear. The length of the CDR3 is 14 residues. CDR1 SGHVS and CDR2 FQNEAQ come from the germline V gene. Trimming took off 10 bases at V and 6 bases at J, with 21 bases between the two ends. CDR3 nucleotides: TGTGCCATTTCGTTCTCATCCGGGATTCATGGCTACACCTTC. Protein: CAISFSSGIHGYTF. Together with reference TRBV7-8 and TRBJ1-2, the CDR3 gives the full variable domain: GAGVSQSPRYKVAKRGQDVALRCDPISGHVSLFWYQQALGQGPEFLTYFQNEAQLDKSGLPSDRFFAERPEGSVSTLKIQRTQQEDSAVYLCAISFSSGIHGYTFGSGTRLTVV.

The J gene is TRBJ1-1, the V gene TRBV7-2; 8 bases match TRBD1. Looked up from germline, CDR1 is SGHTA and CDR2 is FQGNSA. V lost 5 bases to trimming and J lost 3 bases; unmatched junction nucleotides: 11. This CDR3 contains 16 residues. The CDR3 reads CASSITNRGGYTEAFF. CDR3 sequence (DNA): TGTGCCAGCAGCATTACTAACAGGGGGGGTTACACTGAAGCTTTCTTT.

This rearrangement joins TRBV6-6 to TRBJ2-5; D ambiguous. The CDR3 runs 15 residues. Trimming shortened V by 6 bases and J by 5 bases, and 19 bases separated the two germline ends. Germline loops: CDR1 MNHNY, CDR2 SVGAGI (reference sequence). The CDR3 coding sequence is TGTGCCAGCAGCAAGCGAATGACTGGTTTGGAGACCCAGTACTTC. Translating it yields CASSKRMTGLETQYF.

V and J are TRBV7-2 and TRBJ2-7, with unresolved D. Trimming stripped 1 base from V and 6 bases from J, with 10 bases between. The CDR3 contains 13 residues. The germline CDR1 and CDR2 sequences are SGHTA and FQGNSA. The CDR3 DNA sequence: TGTGCCAGCAGCTTAGGGGCCCCCTCCGAGCAGTACTTC. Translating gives CASSLGAPSEQYF.

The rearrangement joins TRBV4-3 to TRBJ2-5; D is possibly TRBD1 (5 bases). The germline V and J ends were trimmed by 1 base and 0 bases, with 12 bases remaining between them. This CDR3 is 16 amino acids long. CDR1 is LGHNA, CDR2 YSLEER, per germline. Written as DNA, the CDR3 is TGCGCCAGCAGCCAAGGAAAGGGGCTATACCAAGAGACCCAGTACTTC. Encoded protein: CASSQGKGLYQETQYF.

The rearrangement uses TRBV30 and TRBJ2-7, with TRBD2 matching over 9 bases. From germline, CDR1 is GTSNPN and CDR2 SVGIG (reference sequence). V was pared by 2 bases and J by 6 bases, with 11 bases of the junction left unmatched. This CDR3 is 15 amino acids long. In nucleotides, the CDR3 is TGTGCCTGGAGTAGTAGTGCGGCGGGGGGGCTCGAGCAGTACTTC. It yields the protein CAWSSSAAGGLEQYF.

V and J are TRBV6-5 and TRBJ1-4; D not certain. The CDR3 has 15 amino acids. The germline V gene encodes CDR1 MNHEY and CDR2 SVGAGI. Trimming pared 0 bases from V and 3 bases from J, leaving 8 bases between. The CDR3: CASSYSNAPNEKLFF. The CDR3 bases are TGTGCCAGCAGTTACTCGAATGCGCCTAATGAAAAACTGTTTTTT.

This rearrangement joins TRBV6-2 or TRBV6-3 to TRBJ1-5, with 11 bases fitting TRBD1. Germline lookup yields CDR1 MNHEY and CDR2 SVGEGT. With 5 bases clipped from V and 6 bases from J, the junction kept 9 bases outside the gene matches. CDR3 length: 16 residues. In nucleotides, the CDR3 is TGTGCCAGCAGTCACACCGGGACAGGGGGTTTTCAGCCCCAGCATTTT. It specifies CASSHTGTGGFQPQHF.

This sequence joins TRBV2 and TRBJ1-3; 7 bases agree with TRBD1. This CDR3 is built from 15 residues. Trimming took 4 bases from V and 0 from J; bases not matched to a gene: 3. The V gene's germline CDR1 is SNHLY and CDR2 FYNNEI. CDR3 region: CASSGQGTSGNTIYF. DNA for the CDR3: TGTGCCAGCAGTGGACAGGGCACCTCTGGAAACACCATATATTTT.

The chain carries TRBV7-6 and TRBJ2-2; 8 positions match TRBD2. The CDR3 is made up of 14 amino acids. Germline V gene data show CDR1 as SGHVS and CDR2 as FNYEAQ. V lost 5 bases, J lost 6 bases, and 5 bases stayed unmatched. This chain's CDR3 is CASSPPGRAGELFF. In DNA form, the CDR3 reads TGTGCCAGCAGCCCCCCCGGGAGGGCCGGGGAGCTGTTTTTT.

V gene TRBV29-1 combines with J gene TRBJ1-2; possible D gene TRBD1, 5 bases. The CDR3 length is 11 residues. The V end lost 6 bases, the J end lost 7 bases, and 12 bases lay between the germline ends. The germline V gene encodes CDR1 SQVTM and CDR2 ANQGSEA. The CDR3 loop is CSVWGQGGYTF. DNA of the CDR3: TGCAGCGTGTGGGGTCAGGGTGGCTACACCTTC.

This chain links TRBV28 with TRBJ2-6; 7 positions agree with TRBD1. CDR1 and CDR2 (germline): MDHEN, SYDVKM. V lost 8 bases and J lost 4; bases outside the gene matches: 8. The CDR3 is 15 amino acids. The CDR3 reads CASSGGTAGANVLTF. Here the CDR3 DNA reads TGTGCCAGCTCGGGTGGGACAGCCGGGGCCAACGTCCTGACTTTC. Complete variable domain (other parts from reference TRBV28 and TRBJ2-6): DVKVTQSSRYLVKRTGEKVFLECVQDMDHENMFWYRQDPGLGLRLIYFSYDVKMKEKGDIPEGYSVSREKKERFSLILESASTNQTSMYLCASSGGTAGANVLTFGAGSRLTVL.

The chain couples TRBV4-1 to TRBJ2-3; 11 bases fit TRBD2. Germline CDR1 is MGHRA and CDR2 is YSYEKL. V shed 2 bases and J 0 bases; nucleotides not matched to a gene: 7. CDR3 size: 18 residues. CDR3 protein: CASSQLAGGFSSTDTQYF. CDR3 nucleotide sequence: TGCGCCAGCAGCCAACTAGCGGGGGGCTTCTCTAGCACAGATACGCAGTATTTT.

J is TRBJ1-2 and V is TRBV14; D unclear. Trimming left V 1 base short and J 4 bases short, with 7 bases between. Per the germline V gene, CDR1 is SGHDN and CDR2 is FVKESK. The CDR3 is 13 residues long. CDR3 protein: CASSQGAAYGYTF. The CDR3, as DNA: TGTGCCAGCAGCCAAGGGGCCGCCTATGGCTACACCTTC.

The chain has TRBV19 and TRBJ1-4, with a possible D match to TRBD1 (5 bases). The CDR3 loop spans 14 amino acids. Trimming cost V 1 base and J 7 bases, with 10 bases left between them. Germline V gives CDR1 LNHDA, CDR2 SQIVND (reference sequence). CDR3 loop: CASSIVGRAEKLFF. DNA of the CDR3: TGTGCCAGTAGTATAGTGGGCAGGGCTGAAAAACTGTTTTTT.

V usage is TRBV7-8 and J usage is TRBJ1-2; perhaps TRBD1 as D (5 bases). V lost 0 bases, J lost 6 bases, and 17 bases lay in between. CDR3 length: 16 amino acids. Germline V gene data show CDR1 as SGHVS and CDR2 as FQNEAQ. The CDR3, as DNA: TGTGCCAGCAGCTTAGCGGACCTCAGGACATTGCATGGCTACACCTTC. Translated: CASSLADLRTLHGYTF.

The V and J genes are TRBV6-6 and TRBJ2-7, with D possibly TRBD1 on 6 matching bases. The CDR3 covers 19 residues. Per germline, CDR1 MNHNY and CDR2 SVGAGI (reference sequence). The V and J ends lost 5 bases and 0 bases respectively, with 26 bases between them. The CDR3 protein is CASSRVGGVLSVVSYEQYF. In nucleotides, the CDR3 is TGTGCCAGCAGTCGGGTAGGGGGTGTTCTTAGTGTAGTCTCCTACGAGCAGTACTTC.

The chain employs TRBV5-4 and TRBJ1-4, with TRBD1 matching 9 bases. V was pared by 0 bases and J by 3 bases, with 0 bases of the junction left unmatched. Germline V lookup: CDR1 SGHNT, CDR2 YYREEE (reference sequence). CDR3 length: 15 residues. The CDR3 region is CASSLGQGANEKLFF. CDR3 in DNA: TGTGCCAGCAGCTTGGGACAGGGGGCTAATGAAAAACTGTTTTTT.

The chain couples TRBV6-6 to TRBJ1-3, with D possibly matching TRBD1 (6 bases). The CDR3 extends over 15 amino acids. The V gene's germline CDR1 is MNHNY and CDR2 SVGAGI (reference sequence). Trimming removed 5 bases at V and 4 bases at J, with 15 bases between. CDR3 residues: CASSNTQGRGNTIYF. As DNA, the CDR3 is TGTGCCAGCAGTAACACACAGGGACGGGGAAACACCATATATTTT.

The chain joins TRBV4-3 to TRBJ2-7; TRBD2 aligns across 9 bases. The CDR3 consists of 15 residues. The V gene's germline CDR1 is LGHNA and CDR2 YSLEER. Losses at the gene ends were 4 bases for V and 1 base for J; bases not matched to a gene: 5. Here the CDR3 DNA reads TGCGCCAGCAGCCGGGGACTAGCAGGGTCCTACGAGCAGTACTTC. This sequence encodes CASSRGLAGSYEQYF.

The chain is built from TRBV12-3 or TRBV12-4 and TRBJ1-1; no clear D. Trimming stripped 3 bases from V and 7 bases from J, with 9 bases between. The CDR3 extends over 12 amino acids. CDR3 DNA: TGTGCCAGCAGTTTTGGAGACTTTGAAGCTTTCTTT. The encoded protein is CASSFGDFEAFF.

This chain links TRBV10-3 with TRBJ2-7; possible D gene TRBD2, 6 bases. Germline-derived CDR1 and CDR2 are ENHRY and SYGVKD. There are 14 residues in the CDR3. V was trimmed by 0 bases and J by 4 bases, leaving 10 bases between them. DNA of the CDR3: TGTGCCATCAGTGAGTCGAATAGCGGATACGAGCAGTACTTC. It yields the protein CAISESNSGYEQYF.

The CDR3 is CATGGSTDTQYF. DNA for the CDR3: TGTGCCACAGGGGGTAGCACAGATACGCAGTATTTT. The genes are TRBV7-9 and TRBJ2-3, with TRBD1 matching over 7 bases. Germline V gives CDR1 SEHNR, CDR2 FQNEAQ (reference sequence). The trim removed 10 bases at V and 0 bases at J, leaving 1 base unmatched. The CDR3 consists of 12 residues.

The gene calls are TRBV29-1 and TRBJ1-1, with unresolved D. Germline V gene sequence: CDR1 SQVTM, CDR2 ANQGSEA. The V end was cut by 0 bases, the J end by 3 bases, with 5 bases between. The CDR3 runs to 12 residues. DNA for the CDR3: TGCAGCGTTGAAGATCCTTACACTGAAGCTTTCTTT. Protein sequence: CSVEDPYTEAFF.